These 15 T cell receptor beta chains came from one sample sequenced in a study of cytomegalovirus exposure and HLA in healthy donors. Primers included in the PCR were 60 Vbeta and 13 Jbeta primers. Sequencing was performed with immunoSEQ multiplex PCR; in TCRdb, only in-frame clones are kept and a portion is missing. This table has around 150,000 clones, roughly 63% appearing once. The sequenced material came from PBMCs. The receptors shown here come from a woman in her sixties in good health and CMV-seropositive.

This clone appeared a single time. The chain links TRBV10-3 to TRBJ1-2, with 9 bases lining up with TRBD1. Per the germline V gene, CDR1 is ENHRY and CDR2 is SYGVKD. V dropped 1 base and J dropped 6; count of bases not matched to a gene: 3. The CDR3 has 14 residues. CDR3 coding DNA: TGTGCCATCAGTGAGTTACAGGGGGCTGATGGCTACACCTTC. This gives the protein CAISELQGADGYTF.

J is TRBJ2-5 and V is TRBV7-8; 8 nucleotides line up with TRBD2. V lost 1 base, J lost 1 base, and 5 bases stayed unmatched. The CDR3 contains 16 residues. Per germline, CDR1 SGHVS and CDR2 FQNEAQ. CDR3 nucleotides: TGTGCCAGCAGCTTAGGAGTAGCGGGGAGCCAAGAGACCCAGTACTTC. Translation: CASSLGVAGSQETQYF. Complete variable domain (other parts from reference TRBV7-8 and TRBJ2-5): GAGVSQSPRYKVAKRGQDVALRCDPISGHVSLFWYQQALGQGPEFLTYFQNEAQLDKSGLPSDRFFAERPEGSVSTLKIQRTQQEDSAVYLCASSLGVAGSQETQYFGPGTRLLVL.

This chain uses TRBV4-2 with TRBJ2-1; 9 bases match TRBD2. The germline CDR1 and CDR2 sequences are LGHNA and YNFKEQ. The CDR3 runs 16 residues. The ends lost 0 bases at V and 3 bases at J; junction bases unmatched: 3. The CDR3 loop reads CASSQEPSGIYNEQFF. DNA for the CDR3: TGTGCCAGCAGCCAAGAACCTAGCGGGATCTACAATGAGCAGTTCTTC.

The chain carries TRBV6-6 and TRBJ1-5, with 9 bases lining up with TRBD1. This CDR3 is built from 16 residues. With V trimmed by 0 bases and J by 7 bases, 7 bases remained unmatched. The germline CDR1 and CDR2 sequences are MNHNY and SVGAGI (reference sequence). The CDR3 protein is CASSYSRTGDGQPQHF. The CDR3 DNA follows: TGTGCCAGCAGTTACTCTCGGACAGGGGATGGACAGCCCCAGCATTTT.

The V call is TRBV18, the J call TRBJ1-1; D is perhaps TRBD1 (6 bases). There are 13 residues in the CDR3. The germline CDR1 and CDR2 sequences are KGHSH and LQKENI. Trimming took 5 bases from V and 5 from J, leaving 12 bases between them. CDR3 sequence reads: CASSGDRKTEAFF. In DNA, the CDR3 is TGTGCCAGCTCAGGAGACAGGAAAACTGAAGCTTTCTTT.

V and J are TRBV14 and TRBJ2-2; D might be TRBD1 (6 bases). V was cut by 4 bases and J by 6 bases, with 9 bases left in between. CDR1 is SGHDN, CDR2 FVKESK, per germline. CDR3 length: 13 amino acids. The CDR3 DNA is TGTGCCAGCAGCCGCAACAGGGCCGGGGAGCTGTTTTTT. It is translated as CASSRNRAGELFF.

The rearrangement uses TRBV5-1 and TRBJ1-5; 7 nucleotides align to TRBD1. The V segment lost 5 bases and the J segment 1 base; nucleotides outside the gene matches: 6. CDR1 is SGHRS, CDR2 YFSETQ, per germline. The CDR3 runs to 15 residues. The DNA for the CDR3 is TGCGCCAGCAGACGGGACAGCGGAAGCAATCAGCCCCAGCATTTT. As protein: CASRRDSGSNQPQHF.

V and J are TRBV7-2 and TRBJ1-5; D not certain. V shed 3 bases and J shed 7 bases, with 10 bases lying between them. Germline V gives CDR1 SGHTA, CDR2 FQGNSA. This CDR3 is 13 amino acids long. The CDR3 DNA reads as TGTGCCAGCAGCTTCGCGGAGGCCCAGCCCCAGCATTTT. This gives the protein CASSFAEAQPQHF.

The chain uses TRBV5-4 and TRBJ2-1, with 10 bases that match TRBD2. The germline V gene has CDR1 SGHNT and CDR2 YYREEE (reference sequence). V was pared by 2 bases and J by 9 bases, with 11 bases of the junction left unmatched. CDR3 size: 16 residues. CDR3: CASSFNGLAGVLEQFF. The CDR3 region has the DNA TGTGCCAGCAGCTTTAATGGGCTAGCGGGAGTTCTTGAGCAGTTCTTC.

This clone has more than one count but fewer than ten. This rearrangement joins TRBV28 to TRBJ2-2; the D gene is possibly TRBD1 (5 bases). CDR3 length equals 14 residues. Germline lookup yields CDR1 MDHEN and CDR2 SYDVKM. V shed 10 bases and J shed 3 bases, with 15 bases lying between them. The CDR3 region is CATTGASDTGELFF. The CDR3 DNA reads TGTGCCACAACTGGGGCATCGGACACCGGGGAGCTGTTTTTT.

The chain combines TRBV29-1 with TRBJ1-1, with 9 bases that match TRBD1. J gave up 4 bases and V 0 bases, and 6 bases lay outside the gene matches. The CDR3 runs to 15 residues. The germline gives CDR1 SQVTM, CDR2 ANQGSEA. DNA for the CDR3: TGCAGCGTTGAAGATTGGAACAGGGGGCTCACTGAAGCTTTCTTT. Its protein product is CSVEDWNRGLTEAFF.

This chain uses TRBV9 with TRBJ1-1, with D perhaps TRBD1 (6 bases). V lost 0 bases and J 11 bases, leaving 11 bases between the germline ends. CDR1 and CDR2 (germline): SGDLS, YYNGEE. CDR3 size: 12 residues. CDR3 loop: CASSVEGGGAFF. CDR3 in DNA: TGTGCCAGCAGCGTAGAGGGGGGAGGGGCTTTCTTT.

This chain uses TRBV4-3 with TRBJ2-7; 10 nucleotides match TRBD2. This CDR3 region has 16 residues. Germline lookup yields CDR1 LGHNA and CDR2 YSLEER. V was clipped by 0 bases and J by 2 bases; unmatched bases: 4. CDR3 loop: CASSQDRLAGAYEQYF. The CDR3 DNA reads as TGCGCCAGCAGCCAAGATCGCCTAGCGGGAGCCTACGAGCAGTACTTC.

The chain is built from TRBV27 and TRBJ2-1, with D perhaps matching TRBD2 (7 bases). This CDR3 has 16 residues. The V gene's germline CDR1 is MNHEY and CDR2 SMNVEV (reference sequence). The V and J ends lost 8 bases and 5 bases respectively, with 22 bases between them. For the CDR3, the DNA is TGTGCCAGCTCTCCCCCGGGGGCGCGGGGGCACAATGAGCAGTTCTTC. As protein: CASSPPGARGHNEQFF.

The chain carries TRBV29-1 and TRBJ1-2, with 9 bases identical to TRBD1. This CDR3 region has 14 residues. V was clipped by 6 bases and J by 2 bases; unmatched bases: 7. Germline CDR1 and CDR2: SQVTM and ANQGSEA. As DNA, the CDR3 is TGCAGCGTCTTCCGACAGGGGGAGAACTATGGCTACACCTTC. It is translated as CSVFRQGENYGYTF. The complete variable domain, with remaining parts taken from reference TRBV29-1 and TRBJ1-2, reads SAVISQKPSRDICQRGTSLTIQCQVDSQVTMMFWYRQQPGQSLTLIATANQGSEATYESGFVIDKFPISRPNLTFSTLTVSNMSPEDSSIYLCSVFRQGENYGYTFGSGTRLTVV.